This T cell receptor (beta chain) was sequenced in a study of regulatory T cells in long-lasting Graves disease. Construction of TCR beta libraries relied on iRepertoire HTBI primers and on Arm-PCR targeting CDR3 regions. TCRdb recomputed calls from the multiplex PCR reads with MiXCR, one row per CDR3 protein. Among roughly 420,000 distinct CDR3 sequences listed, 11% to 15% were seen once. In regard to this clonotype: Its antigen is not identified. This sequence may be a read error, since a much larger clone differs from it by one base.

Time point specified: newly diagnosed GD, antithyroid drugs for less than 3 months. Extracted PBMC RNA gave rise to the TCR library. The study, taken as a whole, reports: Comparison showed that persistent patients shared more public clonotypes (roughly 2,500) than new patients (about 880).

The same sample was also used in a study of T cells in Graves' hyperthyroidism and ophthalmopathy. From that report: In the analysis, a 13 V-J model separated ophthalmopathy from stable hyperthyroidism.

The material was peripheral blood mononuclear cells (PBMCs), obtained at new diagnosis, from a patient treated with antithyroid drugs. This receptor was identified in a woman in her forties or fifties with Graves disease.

Here the CDR3 reads CASNLSRTGGLDEQFF. In DNA, the CDR3 is TGTGCCAGCAACCTAAGCCGGACAGGGGGCTTGGATGAGCAGTTCTTC. This sequence joins TRBV7-2 and TRBJ2-1; 11 bases line up with TRBD1. Germline CDR1 SGHTA, CDR2 FQGNSA. With V trimmed by 7 bases and J by 8 bases, 13 bases remained unmatched. The CDR3 runs 16 residues. The whole variable domain, filled in from reference TRBV7-2 and TRBJ2-1, reads GAGVSQSPSNKVTEKGKDVELRCDPISGHTALYWYRQSLGQGLEFLIYFQGNSAPDKSGLPSDRFSAERTGGSVSTLTIQRTQQEDSAVYLCASNLSRTGGLDEQFFGPGTRLTVL.